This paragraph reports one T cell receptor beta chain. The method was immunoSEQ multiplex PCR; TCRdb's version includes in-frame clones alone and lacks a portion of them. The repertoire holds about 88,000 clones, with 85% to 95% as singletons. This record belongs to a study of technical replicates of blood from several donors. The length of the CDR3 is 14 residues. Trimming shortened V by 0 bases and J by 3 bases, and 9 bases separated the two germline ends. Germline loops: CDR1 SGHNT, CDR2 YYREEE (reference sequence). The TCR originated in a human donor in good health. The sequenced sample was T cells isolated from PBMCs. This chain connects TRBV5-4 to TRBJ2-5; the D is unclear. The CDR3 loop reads CASSLGAGEETQYF. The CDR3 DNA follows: TGTGCCAGCAGCTTGGGGGCCGGTGAAGAGACCCAGTACTTC.